This T cell receptor beta chain was found in a study of CD8+ T cells in alopecia areata. Treatment specified: oral pan-JAK inhibitor, 5-10 mg twice daily. Extracted from the samples, RNA was reverse transcribed into cDNA to serve as the sequencing template. Produced via immunoSEQ multiplex PCR; TCRdb's table is partial and in-frame only. The sample contains roughly 280,000 clones, 50% to 75% of which appear only once. This clone was detected only a few times. Its antigen remains unknown. Broader study findings: Resident alphabeta T-cell populations of normal skin are likewise subject to sequencing in scalp samples.

V lost 6 bases to trimming and J lost 12 bases; unmatched junction nucleotides: 9. This CDR3 has 13 residues. Germline-derived CDR1 and CDR2 are MNHNY and SVGAGI (reference sequence). This chain uses TRBV6-6 with TRBJ2-5, with 11 bases matching TRBD2. The origin of this receptor is a human donor with alopecia areata. The sequences come from CD4+ T cells sorted from blood, collected around week 52, from a patient treated with tofacitinib. CDR3 nucleotide sequence: TGTGCCAGCAGCAGGGGGACTAGCGGTCCTAAGTACTTC. Translated, it gives CASSRGTSGPKYF.